This TCR beta chain was found in a study of cytomegalovirus exposure and HLA in healthy donors. Germline-derived CDR1 and CDR2 are MNHEY and SVGAGI. CDR3 length: 14 residues. Trimming at V came to 8 bases and at J to 0 bases, leaving 7 bases not matched to a gene. Of note for this clone: No antigen is known for it.

Study-wide results and caveats: Later analysis demonstrated an association between a missense DCLRE1C variant and TCR beta V- and J-gene trimming. There were some V segments, including TRBV6-2 and TRBV6-3, excluded as indistinguishable. Researchers reportedly found TCR beta sequences accurately predicted most subjects' HLA-A and HLA-B alleles.

PCR was performed using 60 Vbeta and 13 Jbeta primers. This table comes from immunoSEQ multiplex PCR, and its TCRdb copy is limited to in-frame clones, with some not included. The top ten clones hold 4% of a sample with 90,000 to 120,000 clones, 75% to 85% of them seen once. The receptor comes from a woman in her forties or fifties in good health and CMV-seropositive. The V and J genes are TRBV6-5 and TRBJ2-7, with 7 bases fitting TRBD2. The sequencing input was PBMCs. CDR3: CASRQQRGSYEQYF. CDR3 sequence (DNA): TGTGCCAGCCGACAGCAGCGGGGCTCCTACGAGCAGTACTTC.